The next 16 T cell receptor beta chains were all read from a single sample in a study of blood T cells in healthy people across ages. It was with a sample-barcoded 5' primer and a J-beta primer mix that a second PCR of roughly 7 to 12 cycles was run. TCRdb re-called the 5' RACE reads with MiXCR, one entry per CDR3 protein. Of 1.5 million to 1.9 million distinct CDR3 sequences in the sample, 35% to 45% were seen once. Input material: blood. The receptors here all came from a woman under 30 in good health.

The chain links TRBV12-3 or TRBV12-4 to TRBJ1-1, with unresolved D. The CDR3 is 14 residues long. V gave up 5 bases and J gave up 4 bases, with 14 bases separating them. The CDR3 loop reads CASSRHNGGTEAFF. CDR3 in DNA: TGTGCCAGCAGTCGGCACAATGGAGGCACTGAAGCTTTCTTT.

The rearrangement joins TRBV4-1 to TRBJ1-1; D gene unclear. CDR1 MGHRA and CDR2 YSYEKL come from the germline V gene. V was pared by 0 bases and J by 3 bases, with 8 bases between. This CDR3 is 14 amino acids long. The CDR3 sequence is CASSQDGRDTEAFF. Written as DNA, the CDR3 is TGCGCCAGCAGCCAAGATGGCCGGGACACTGAAGCTTTCTTT.

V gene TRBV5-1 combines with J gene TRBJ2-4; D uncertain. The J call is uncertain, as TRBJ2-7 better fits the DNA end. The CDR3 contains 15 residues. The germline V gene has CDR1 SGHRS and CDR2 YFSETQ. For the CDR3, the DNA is TGCGCCAGCAGCTCGAACGCATACCCAACCTACGAGCAGTACTTC. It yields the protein CASSSNAYPTYEQYF.

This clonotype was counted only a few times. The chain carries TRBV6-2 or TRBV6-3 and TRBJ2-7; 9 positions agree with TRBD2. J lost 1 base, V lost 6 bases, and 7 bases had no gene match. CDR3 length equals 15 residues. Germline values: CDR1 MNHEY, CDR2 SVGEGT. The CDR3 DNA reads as TGTGCCAGCAGACCCCATAGCGGGAGTTCCTACGAGCAGTACTTC. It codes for CASRPHSGSSYEQYF.

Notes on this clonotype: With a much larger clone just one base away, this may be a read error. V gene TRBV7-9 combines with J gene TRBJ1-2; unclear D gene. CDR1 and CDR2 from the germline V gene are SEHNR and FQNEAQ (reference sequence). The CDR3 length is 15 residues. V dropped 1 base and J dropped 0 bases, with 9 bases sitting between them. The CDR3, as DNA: TGTGCCAGCAGCTTAGTTGGCAAGACTAACTATGGCTACACCTTC. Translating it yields CASSLVGKTNYGYTF.

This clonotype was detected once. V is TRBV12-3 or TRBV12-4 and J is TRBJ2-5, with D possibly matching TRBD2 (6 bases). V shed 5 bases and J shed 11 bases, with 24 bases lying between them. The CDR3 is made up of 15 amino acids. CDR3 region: CASSGSAGLYNEQYF. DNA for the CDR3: TGTGCCAGCAGTGGCAGCGCGGGGCTTTACAATGAGCAGTACTTC.

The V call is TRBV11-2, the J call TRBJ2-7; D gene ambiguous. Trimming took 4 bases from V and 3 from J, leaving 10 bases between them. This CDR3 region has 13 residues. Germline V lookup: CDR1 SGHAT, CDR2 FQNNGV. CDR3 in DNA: TGTGCCAGCAGCTCAGCGTCGCTCTACGAGCAGTACTTC. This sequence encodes CASSSASLYEQYF.

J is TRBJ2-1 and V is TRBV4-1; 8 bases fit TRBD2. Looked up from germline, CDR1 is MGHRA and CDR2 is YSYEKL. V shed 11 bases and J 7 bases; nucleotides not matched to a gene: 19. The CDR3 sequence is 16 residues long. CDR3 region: CACQTGGAPFLNEQFF. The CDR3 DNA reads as TGCGCCTGCCAGACGGGGGGGGCCCCCTTTTTAAATGAGCAGTTCTTC.

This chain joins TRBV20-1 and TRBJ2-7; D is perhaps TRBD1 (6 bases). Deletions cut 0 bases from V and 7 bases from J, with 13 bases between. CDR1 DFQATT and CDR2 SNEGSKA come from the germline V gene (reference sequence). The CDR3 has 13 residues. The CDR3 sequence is CSARDLRGNEQYF. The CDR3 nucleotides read TGCAGTGCTAGAGACCTCAGGGGCAATGAGCAGTACTTC.

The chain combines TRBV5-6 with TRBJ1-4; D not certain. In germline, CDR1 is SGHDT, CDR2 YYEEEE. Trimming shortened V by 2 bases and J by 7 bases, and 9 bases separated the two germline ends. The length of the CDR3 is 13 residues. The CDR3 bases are TGTGCCAGCAGCTTCCAGGAGGGTGAAAAACTGTTTTTT. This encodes CASSFQEGEKLFF.

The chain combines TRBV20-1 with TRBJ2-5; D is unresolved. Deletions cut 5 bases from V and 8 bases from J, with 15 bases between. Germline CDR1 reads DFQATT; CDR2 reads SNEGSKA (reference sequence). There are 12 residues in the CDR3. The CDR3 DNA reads TGCAGTGCTCCCCGCACGGCAGGCACCCAGTACTTC. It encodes CSAPRTAGTQYF.

In DNA form, the CDR3 reads TGTGCCAGCAGTTACGAGCAGCGGGATCAGCCCCAGCATTTT. Encoded protein: CASSYEQRDQPQHF. V usage is TRBV6-6 and J usage is TRBJ1-5; D is unclear. V shed 2 bases and J shed 5 bases, with 10 bases lying between them. This CDR3 has 14 amino acids. Germline loops: CDR1 MNHNY, CDR2 SVGAGI (reference sequence).

The CDR3 spells CASSHKPDYLQETQYF. The CDR3 DNA follows: TGTGCCAGCAGCCATAAACCGGACTACCTCCAAGAGACCCAGTACTTC. The rearrangement joins TRBV7-2 to TRBJ2-5; maybe TRBD2 (6 bases). The germline V gene encodes CDR1 SGHTA and CDR2 FQGNSA. The CDR3 covers 16 residues. Trimming cost V 5 bases and J 1 base, with 17 bases left between them.

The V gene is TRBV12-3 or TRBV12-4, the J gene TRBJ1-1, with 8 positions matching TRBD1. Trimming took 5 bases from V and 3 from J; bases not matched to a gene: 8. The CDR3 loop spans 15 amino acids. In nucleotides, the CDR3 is TGTGCCAGCAGTCCCGCAGGGGGCTCCTACACTGAAGCTTTCTTT. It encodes CASSPAGGSYTEAFF.

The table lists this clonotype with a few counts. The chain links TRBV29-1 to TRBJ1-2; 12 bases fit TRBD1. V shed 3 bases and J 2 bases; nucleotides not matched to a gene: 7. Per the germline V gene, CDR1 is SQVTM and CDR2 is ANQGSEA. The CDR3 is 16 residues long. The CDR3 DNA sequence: TGCAGCGTTGACGCGGGACAGGGGGCCTTCAACTATGGCTACACCTTC. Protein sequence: CSVDAGQGAFNYGYTF.

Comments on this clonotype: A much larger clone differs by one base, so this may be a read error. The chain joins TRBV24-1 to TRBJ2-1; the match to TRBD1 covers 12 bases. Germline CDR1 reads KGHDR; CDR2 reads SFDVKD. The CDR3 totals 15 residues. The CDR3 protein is CATNDRGQGASEQFF. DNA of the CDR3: TGTGCCACCAATGATCGGGGACAGGGGGCTAGTGAGCAGTTCTTC.